Listed here is a single TCR beta chain. The time point denotes: pretreatment peripheral blood. Each patient supplied 1 to 8 pretreatment and on-treatment samples. This record comes from a study of PD-L1 blockade in urothelial cancer. Across the study: Samples came from 3 weeks, at the second dose, and 6 weeks into treatment.

Templates that were synthetic TCR analogs were spiked into each PCR. The assay was immunoSEQ multiplex PCR, and TCRdb's table has in-frame clones only and misses some. The sample has approximately 52,000 clones, about 85% seen once. Germline CDR1 MGHDK, CDR2 SYGVNS. Trimming removed 5 bases from V and 6 bases from J; junction bases left unmatched: 9. The CDR3 runs 14 residues. This sequence originates from a man in his sixties or seventies with urothelial cancer. This chain connects TRBV25-1 to TRBJ1-2; TRBD1 aligns across 7 bases. Sequences were derived from PBMCs, sampled around atezolizumab (anti-PD-L1) treatment. CDR3 nucleotide sequence: TGTGCCAGCAGTCCCACAGGGGTATACAATGGCTACACCTTC. Translating it yields CASSPTGVYNGYTF.